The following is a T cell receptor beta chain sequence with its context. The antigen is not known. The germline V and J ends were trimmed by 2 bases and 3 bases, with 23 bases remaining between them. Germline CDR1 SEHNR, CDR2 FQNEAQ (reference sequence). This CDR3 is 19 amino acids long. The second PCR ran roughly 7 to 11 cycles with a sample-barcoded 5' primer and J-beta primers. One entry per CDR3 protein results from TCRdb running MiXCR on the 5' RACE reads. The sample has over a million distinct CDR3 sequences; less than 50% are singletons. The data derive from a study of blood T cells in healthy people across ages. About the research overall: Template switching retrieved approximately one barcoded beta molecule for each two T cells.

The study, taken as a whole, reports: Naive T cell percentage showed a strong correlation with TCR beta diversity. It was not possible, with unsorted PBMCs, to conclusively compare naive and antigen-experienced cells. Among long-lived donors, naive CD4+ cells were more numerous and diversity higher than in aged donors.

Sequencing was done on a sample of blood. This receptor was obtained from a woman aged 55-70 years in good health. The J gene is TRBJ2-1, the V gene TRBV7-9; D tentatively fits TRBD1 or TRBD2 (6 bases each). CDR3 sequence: CASSLPITPGLRGYNEQFF. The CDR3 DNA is TGTGCCAGCAGCTTACCCATTACGCCGGGACTCAGGGGCTACAATGAGCAGTTCTTC.